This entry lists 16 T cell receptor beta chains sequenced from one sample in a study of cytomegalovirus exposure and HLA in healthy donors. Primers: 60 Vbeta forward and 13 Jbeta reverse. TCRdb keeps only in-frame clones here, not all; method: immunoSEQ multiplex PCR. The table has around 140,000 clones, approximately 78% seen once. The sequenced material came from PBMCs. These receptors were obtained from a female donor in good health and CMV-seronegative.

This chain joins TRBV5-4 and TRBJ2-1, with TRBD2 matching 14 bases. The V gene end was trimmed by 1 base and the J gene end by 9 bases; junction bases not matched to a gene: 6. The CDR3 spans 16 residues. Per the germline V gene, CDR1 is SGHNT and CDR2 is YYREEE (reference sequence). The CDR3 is CASSLSGLAGVREQFF. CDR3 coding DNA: TGTGCCAGCAGCTTGTCGGGACTAGCGGGAGTGCGTGAGCAGTTCTTC.

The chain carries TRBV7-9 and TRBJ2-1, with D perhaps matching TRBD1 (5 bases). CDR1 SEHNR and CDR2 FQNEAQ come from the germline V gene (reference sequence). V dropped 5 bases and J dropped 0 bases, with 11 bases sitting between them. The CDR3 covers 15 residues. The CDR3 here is CASSGTGDSYNEQFF. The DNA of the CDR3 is TGTGCCAGCAGCGGTACAGGAGACTCCTACAATGAGCAGTTCTTC.

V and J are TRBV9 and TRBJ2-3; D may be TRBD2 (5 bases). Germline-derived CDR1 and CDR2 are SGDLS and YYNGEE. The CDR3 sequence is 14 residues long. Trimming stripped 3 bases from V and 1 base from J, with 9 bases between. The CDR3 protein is CASSARGGTDTQYF. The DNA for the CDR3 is TGTGCCAGCAGCGCACGGGGTGGCACAGATACGCAGTATTTT.

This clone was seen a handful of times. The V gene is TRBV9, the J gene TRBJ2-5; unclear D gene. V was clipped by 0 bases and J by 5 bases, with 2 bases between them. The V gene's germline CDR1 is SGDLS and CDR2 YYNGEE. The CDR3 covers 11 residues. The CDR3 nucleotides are TGTGCCAGCAGCGTAGCGGAGACCCAGTACTTC. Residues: CASSVAETQYF.

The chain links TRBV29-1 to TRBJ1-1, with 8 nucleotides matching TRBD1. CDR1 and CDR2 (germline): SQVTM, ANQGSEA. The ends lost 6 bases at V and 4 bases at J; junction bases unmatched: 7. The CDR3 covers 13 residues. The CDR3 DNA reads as TGCAGCGTGACCCAGGGGGCGACCACTGAAGCTTTCTTT. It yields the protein CSVTQGATTEAFF.

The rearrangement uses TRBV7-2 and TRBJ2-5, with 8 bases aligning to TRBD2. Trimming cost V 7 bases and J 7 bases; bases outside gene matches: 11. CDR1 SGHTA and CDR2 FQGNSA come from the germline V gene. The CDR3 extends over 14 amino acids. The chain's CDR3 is CASKYLRSGGTQYF. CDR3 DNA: TGTGCCAGCAAGTACCTCAGGAGCGGGGGGACCCAGTACTTC.

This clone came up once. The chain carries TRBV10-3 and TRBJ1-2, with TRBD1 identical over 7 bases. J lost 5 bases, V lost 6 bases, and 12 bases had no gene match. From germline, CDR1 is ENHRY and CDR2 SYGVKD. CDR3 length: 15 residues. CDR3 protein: CAIREGQLDLYGYTF. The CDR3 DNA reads TGTGCCATCAGGGAGGGACAGCTGGACCTTTATGGCTACACCTTC.

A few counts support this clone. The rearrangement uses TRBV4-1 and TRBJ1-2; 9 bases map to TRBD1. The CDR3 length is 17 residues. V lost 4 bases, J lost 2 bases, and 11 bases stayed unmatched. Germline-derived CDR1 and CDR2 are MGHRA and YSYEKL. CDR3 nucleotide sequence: TGCGCCAGCAGCCCCGTGGGTATAACAGGGGGCAACTATGGCTACACCTTC. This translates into CASSPVGITGGNYGYTF.

CDR3: CASSVAGGDYGYTF. The CDR3 DNA follows: TGTGCCAGCAGCGTAGCCGGAGGGGACTATGGCTACACCTTC. The V call is TRBV9, the J call TRBJ1-2; perhaps TRBD1 as D (5 bases). The CDR3 consists of 14 residues. Trimming removed 0 bases at V and 3 bases at J, with 9 bases between. Per germline, CDR1 SGDLS and CDR2 YYNGEE.

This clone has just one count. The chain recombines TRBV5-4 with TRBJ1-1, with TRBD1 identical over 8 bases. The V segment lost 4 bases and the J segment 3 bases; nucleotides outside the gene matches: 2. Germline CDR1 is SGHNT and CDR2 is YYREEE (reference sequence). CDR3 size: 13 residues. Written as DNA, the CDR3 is TGTGCCAGCAGCGTGGACAGGGACACTGAAGCTTTCTTT. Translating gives CASSVDRDTEAFF.

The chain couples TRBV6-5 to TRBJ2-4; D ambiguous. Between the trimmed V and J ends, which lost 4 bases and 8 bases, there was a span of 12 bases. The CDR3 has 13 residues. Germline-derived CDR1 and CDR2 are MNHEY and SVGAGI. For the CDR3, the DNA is TGTGCCAGCAGTTTAGCCCGTCGGGACATTCAGTACTTC. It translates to CASSLARRDIQYF.

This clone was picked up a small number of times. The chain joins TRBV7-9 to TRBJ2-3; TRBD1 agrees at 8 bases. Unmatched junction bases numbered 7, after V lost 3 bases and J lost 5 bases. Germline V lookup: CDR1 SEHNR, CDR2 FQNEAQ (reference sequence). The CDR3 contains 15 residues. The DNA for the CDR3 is TGTGCCAGCAGCTTCGAACAGGGGGTAAAAGATACGCAGTATTTT. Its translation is CASSFEQGVKDTQYF.

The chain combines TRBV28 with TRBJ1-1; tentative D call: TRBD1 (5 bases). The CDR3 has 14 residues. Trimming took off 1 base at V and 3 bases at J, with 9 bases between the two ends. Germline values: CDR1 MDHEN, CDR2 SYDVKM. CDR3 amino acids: CASSLLRGDTEAFF. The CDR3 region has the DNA TGTGCCAGCAGTTTATTACGGGGGGACACTGAAGCTTTCTTT. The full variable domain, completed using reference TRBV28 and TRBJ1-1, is DVKVTQSSRYLVKRTGEKVFLECVQDMDHENMFWYRQDPGLGLRLIYFSYDVKMKEKGDIPEGYSVSREKKERFSLILESASTNQTSMYLCASSLLRGDTEAFFGQGTRLTVV.

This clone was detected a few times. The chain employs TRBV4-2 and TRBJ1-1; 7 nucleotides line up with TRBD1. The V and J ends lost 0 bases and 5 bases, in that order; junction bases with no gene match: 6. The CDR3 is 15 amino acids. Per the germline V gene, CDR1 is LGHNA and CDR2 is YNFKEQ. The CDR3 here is CASSQDDRVETEAFF. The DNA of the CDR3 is TGTGCCAGCAGCCAAGATGACAGGGTAGAGACTGAAGCTTTCTTT.

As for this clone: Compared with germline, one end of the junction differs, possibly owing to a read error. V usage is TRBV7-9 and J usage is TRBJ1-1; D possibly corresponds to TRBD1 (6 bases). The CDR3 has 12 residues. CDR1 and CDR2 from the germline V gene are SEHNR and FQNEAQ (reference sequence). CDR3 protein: CSSSLGGGEAFF. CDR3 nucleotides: TGTTCCAGCAGCTTAGGAGGGGGTGAAGCTTTCTTT.

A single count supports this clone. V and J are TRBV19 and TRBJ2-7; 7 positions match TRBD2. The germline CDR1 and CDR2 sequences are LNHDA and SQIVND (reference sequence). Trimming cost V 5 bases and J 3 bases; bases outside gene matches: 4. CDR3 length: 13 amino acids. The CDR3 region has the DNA TGTGCCAGTAGTCTGGGACTACACTACGAGCAGTACTTC. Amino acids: CASSLGLHYEQYF.